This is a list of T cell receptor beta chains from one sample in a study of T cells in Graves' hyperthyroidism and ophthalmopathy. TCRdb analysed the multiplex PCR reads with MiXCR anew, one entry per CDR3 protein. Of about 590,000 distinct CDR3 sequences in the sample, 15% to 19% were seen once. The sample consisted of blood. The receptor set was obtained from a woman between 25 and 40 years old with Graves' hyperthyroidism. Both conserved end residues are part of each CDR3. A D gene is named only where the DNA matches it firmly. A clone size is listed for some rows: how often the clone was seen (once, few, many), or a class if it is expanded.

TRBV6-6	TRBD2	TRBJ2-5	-	CASSYSLDGGRGTQYF	TGTGCCAGCAGTTACTCCTTGGACGGAGGGAGGGGGACCCAGTACTTC
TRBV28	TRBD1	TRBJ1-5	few	CASFSGQGDQPQHF	TGTGCCAGCTTCTCCGGACAGGGTGATCAGCCCCAGCATTTT
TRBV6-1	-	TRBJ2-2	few	CASRQERRTGELFF	TGTGCCAGCAGGCAGGAGAGGCGCACCGGGGAGCTGTTTTTT
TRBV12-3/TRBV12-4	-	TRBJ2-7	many	CASSPPRTGRYEQYF	TGTGCCAGCAGCCCACCCCGGACTGGTCGCTACGAGCAGTACTTC
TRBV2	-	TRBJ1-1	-	CASRSTLVLMNTEAFF	TGTGCCAGTCGTTCAACCTTGGTCCTCATGAACACTGAAGCTTTCTTT
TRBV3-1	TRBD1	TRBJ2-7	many	CASSHWDRVSEQYF	TGTGCCAGCAGCCATTGGGACAGGGTAAGCGAGCAGTACTTC
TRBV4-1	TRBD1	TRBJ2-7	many	CASSQEDRTYEQYF	TGCGCCAGCAGCCAAGAGGACAGGACCTACGAGCAGTACTTC
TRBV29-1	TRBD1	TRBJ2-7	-	CSVGTGGTREEQYF	TGCAGCGTAGGAACAGGGGGTACCCGGGAAGAGCAGTACTTC
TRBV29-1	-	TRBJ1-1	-	CSVEIQDSTEALF	TGCAGCGTTGAAATCCAGGACTCCACTGAAGCTCTCTTT
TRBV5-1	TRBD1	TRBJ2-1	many	CASSLPGQAYNEQFF	TGCGCCAGCAGCTTGCCGGGACAGGCATACAATGAGCAGTTCTTC
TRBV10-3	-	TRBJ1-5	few	CAIKGQGLGQPQHF	TGTGCCATCAAGGGTCAGGGGTTGGGGCAGCCCCAGCATTTT
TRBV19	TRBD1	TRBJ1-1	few	CASSLLWQGDFAFF	TGTGCCAGTAGTCTTCTTTGGCAGGGGGATTTTGCTTTCTTT
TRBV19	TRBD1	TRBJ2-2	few	CASSRPGGANTGELFF	TGTGCCAGTAGTAGACCAGGGGGAGCGAACACCGGGGAGCTGTTTTTT
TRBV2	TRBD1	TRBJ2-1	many	CASSKDRGLTYNEQFF	TGTGCCAGCAGTAAGGACAGGGGGCTTACTTACAATGAGCAGTTCTTC
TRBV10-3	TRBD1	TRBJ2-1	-	CATGTETYNEQFF	TGTGCCACCGGGACAGAAACATACAATGAGCAGTTCTTC
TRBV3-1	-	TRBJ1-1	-	CASSPEGGFEAFF	TGTGCCAGCAGCCCCGAGGGGGGTTTTGAAGCTTTCTTT
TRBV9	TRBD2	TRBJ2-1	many	CASSQTSGSSYNEQFF	TGTGCCAGCAGCCAGACTAGCGGGAGCTCCTACAATGAGCAGTTCTTC
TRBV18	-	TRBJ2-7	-	CASSPRGSNHEQYF	TGTGCCAGCTCACCGAGGGGGTCCAATCACGAGCAGTACTTC
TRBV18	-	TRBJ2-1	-	CASSPQSKGPGGVYNEQFF	TGTGCCAGCTCACCGCAATCTAAAGGCCCTGGCGGGGTTTACAATGAGCAGTTCTTC
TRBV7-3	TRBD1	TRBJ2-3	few	CASSLRQGNFDTQYF	TGTGCCAGCAGCTTAAGACAGGGCAATTTTGATACGCAGTATTTT
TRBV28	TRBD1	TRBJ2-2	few	CASRQGLRTGELFF	TGTGCCAGCAGACAGGGGCTGCGAACCGGGGAGCTGTTTTTT
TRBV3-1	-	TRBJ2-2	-	CASSLGTVTGELFF	TGTGCCAGCAGCCTTGGGACTGTCACCGGGGAGCTGTTTTTT
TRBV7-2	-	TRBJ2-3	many	CASSSLTYTQYF	TGTGCCAGCAGCTCGCTAACCTATACGCAGTATTTT
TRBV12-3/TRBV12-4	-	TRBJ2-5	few	CASSLGWTQYF	TGTGCCAGCAGTTTAGGGTGGACCCAGTACTTC
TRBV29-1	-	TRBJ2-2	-	CSVEIQGFTGELFF	TGCAGCGTTGAGATCCAGGGGTTCACCGGGGAGCTGTTTTTT
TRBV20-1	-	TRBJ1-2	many	CSARDPDGLANYGYTF	TGCAGTGCTAGAGATCCGGACGGGTTAGCTAACTATGGCTACACCTTC
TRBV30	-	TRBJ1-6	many	CAWSVQQHNSPLHF	TGTGCCTGGAGTGTACAACAGCATAATTCACCCCTCCACTTT
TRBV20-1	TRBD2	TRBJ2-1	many	CSAESGRAWNEQFF	TGCAGTGCTGAAAGCGGGAGGGCCTGGAATGAGCAGTTCTTC
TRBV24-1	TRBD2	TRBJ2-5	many	CATSDPGPGLAGRETQYF	TGTGCCACCAGTGATCCCGGGCCGGGACTAGCGGGACGAGAGACCCAGTACTTC
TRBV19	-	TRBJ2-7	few	CASSLRDQSGQYF	TGTGCCAGTAGTCTCCGGGACCAGAGCGGGCAGTACTTC
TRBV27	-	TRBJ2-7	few	CASSPRWTDYEQYF	TGTGCCAGCAGTCCCAGGTGGACAGACTACGAGCAGTACTTC
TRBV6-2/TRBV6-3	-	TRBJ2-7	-	CASSHGQGASGRGEQYF	TGTGCCAGCAGTCACGGACAGGGGGCTAGCGGGAGGGGAGAGCAGTACTTC
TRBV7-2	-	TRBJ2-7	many	CASSLTGSLRGISYEQYF	TGTGCCAGCAGCTTAACTGGCTCGTTGCGGGGCATCTCCTACGAGCAGTACTTC
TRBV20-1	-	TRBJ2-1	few	CSARLLYNEQFF	TGCAGTGCTAGACTACTTTACAATGAGCAGTTCTTC
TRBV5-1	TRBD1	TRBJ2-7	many	CASSVSQGAGTYEQYF	TGCGCCAGCAGCGTGTCGCAGGGGGCAGGAACCTACGAGCAGTACTTC
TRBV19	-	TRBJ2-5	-	CASSMGLKGSGKTQYF	TGTGCCAGTAGTATGGGTCTGAAGGGGAGCGGAAAGACCCAGTACTTC
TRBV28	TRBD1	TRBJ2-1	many	CASRNLGGAYNEQFF	TGTGCCAGCAGGAACTTAGGGGGCGCTTACAATGAGCAGTTCTTC
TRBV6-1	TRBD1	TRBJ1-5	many	CASSERNTGTGDNQPQHF	TGTGCCAGCAGTGAAAGAAATACGGGGACAGGAGACAATCAGCCCCAGCATTTT
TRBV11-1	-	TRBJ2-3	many	CASSLDPGVVTDTQYF	TGTGCCAGCAGCTTAGACCCGGGTGTAGTCACAGATACGCAGTATTTT
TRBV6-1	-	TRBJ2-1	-	CASSPGLMSDEQFF	TGTGCCAGCAGCCCCGGACTAATGTCCGATGAGCAGTTCTTC
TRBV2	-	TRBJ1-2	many	CASSEGLGISQSDGYTF	TGTGCCAGCAGTGAGGGTCTCGGGATAAGCCAAAGCGATGGCTACACCTTC
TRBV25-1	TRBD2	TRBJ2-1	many	CASSELADFYNEQFF	TGTGCCAGCAGTGAGCTAGCGGACTTCTACAATGAGCAGTTCTTC
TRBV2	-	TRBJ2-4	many	CASSTEGTNIQYF	TGTGCCAGCAGTACAGAAGGGACTAACATTCAGTACTTC
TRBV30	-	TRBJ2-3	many	CAWSKGLGTDTQYF	TGTGCCTGGAGTAAGGGTTTGGGCACAGATACGCAGTATTTT
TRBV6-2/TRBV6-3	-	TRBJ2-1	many	CASSHGLARGDEQFF	TGTGCCAGCAGTCACGGGCTAGCGCGAGGGGATGAGCAGTTCTTC
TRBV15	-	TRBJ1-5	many	CATSREWAGDSNQPQHF	TGTGCCACCAGCAGAGAATGGGCAGGCGATAGCAATCAGCCCCAGCATTTT
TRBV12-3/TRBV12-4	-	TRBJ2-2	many	CASSFTPSSTGELFF	TGTGCCAGCAGTTTCACACCATCGAGCACCGGGGAGCTGTTTTTT